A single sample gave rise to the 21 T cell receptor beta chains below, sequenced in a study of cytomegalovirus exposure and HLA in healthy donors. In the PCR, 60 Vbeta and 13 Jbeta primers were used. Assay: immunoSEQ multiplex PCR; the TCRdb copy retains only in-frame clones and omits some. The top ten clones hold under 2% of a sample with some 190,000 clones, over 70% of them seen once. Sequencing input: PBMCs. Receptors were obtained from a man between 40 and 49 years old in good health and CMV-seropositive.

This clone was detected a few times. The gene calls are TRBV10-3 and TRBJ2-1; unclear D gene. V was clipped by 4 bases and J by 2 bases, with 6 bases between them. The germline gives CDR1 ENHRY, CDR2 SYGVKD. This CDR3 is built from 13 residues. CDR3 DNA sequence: TGTGCCATCAGTGCACAGCCCTACAATGAGCAGTTCTTC. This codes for CAISAQPYNEQFF.

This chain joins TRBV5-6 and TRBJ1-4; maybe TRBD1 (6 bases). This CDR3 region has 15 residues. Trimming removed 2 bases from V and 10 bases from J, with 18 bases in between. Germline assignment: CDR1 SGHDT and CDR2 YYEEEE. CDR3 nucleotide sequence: TGTGCCAGCAGCTTTTCAACAGGGCAGCCGGGAAAACTGTTTTTT. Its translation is CASSFSTGQPGKLFF.

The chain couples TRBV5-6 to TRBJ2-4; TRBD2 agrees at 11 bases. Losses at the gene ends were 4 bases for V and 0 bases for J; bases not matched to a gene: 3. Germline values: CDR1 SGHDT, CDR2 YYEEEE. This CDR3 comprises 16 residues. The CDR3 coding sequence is TGTGCCAGCAGCCCCGGACTAGCGGGAGCCAAAAACATTCAGTACTTC. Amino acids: CASSPGLAGAKNIQYF.

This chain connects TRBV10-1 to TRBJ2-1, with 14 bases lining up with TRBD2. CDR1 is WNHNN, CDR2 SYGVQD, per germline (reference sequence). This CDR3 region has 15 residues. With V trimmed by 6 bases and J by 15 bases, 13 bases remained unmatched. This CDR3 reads CASRPGTSGGGGVFF. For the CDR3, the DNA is TGCGCCAGCAGGCCCGGGACTAGCGGGGGCGGCGGAGTGTTCTTC.

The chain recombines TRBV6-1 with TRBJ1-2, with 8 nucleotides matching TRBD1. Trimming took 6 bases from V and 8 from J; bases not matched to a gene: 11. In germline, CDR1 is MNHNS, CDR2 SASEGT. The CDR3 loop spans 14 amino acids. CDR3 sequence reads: CASSDFGQGWGYTF. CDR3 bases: TGTGCCAGCAGCGACTTCGGACAGGGATGGGGCTACACCTTC.

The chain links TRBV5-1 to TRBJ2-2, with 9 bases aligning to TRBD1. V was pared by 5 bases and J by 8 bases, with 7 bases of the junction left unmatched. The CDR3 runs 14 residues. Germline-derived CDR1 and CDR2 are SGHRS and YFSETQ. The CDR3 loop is CASSYRGLSGELFF. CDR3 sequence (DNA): TGCGCCAGCAGTTACAGGGGGCTGTCGGGGGAGCTGTTTTTT.

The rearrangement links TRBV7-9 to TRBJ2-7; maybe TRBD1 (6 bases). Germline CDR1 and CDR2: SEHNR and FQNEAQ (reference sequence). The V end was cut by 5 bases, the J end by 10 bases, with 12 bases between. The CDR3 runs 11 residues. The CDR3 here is CASSLVGHQYF. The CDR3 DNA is TGTGCCAGCAGCCTAGTGGGACACCAGTACTTC.

This CDR3 is CASGLGEAQMVYEQYF. CDR3 coding DNA: TGTGCTAGTGGTTTGGGGGAGGCACAAATGGTCTACGAGCAGTACTTC. The chain recombines TRBV12-5 with TRBJ2-7, with D tentatively TRBD2 (6 bases). The V end was cut by 1 base, the J end by 3 bases, with 16 bases between. CDR3 size: 16 residues. The germline V gene has CDR1 LGHNT and CDR2 FRNRAP.

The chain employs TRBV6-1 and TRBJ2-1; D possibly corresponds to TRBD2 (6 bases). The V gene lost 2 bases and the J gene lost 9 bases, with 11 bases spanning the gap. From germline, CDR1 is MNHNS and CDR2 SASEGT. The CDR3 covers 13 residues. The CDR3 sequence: CASSELTRSEQFF. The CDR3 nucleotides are TGTGCCAGCAGTGAATTGACTAGATCTGAGCAGTTCTTC.

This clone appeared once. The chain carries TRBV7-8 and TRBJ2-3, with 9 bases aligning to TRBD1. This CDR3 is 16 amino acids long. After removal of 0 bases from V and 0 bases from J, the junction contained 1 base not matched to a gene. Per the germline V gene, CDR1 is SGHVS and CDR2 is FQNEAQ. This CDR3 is CASSLAGTGSTDTQYF. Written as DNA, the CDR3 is TGTGCCAGCAGCTTAGCGGGGACAGGGAGCACAGATACGCAGTATTTT.

CDR3 in amino acids: CASSQAPQETQYF. CDR3 sequence (DNA): TGTGCCAGCAGCCAGGCCCCCCAAGAGACCCAGTACTTC. This chain joins TRBV9 and TRBJ2-5; no clear D. Germline CDR1 reads SGDLS; CDR2 reads YYNGEE. This CDR3 contains 13 residues. Trimming pared 4 bases from V and 1 base from J, leaving 8 bases between. Full variable domain (missing parts from reference TRBV9 and TRBJ2-5): DSGVTQTPKHLITATGQRVTLRCSPRSGDLSVYWYQQSLDQGLQFLIQYYNGEERAKGNILERFSAQQFPDLHSELNLSSLELGDSALYFCASSQAPQETQYFGPGTRLLVL.

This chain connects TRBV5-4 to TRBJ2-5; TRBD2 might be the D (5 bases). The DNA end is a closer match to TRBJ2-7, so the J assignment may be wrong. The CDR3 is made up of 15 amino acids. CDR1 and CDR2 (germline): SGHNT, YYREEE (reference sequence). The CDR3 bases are TGTGCCAGCAGCTCCCTGAGGGAAAAGTCCTACGAGCAGTACTTC. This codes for CASSSLREKSYEQYF.

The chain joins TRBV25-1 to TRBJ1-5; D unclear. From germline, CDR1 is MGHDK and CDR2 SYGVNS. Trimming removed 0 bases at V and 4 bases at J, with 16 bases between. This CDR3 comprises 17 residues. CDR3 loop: CASSEYRRAPGNQPQHF. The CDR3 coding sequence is TGTGCCAGCAGTGAATATCGTCGGGCTCCGGGGAATCAGCCCCAGCATTTT. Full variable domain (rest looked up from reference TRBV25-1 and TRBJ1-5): EADIYQTPRYLVIGTGKKITLECSQTMGHDKMYWYQQDPGMELHLIHYSYGVNSTEKGDLSSESTVSRIRTEHFPLTLESARPSHTSQYLCASSEYRRAPGNQPQHFGDGTRLSIL.

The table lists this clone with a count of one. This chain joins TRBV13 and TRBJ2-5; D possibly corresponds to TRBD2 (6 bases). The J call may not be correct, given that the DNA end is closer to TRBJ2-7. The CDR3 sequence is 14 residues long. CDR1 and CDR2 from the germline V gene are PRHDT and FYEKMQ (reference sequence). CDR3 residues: CASRAGRGAYEQYF. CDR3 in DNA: TGTGCCAGCAGGGCGGGGCGAGGGGCCTACGAGCAGTACTTC.

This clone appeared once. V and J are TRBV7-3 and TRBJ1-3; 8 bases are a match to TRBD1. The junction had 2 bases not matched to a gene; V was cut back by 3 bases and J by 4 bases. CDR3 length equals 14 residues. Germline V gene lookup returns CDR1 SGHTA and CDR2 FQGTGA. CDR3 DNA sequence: TGTGCCAGCAGCTTGACAGGGGTCGGAAACACCATATATTTT. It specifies CASSLTGVGNTIYF. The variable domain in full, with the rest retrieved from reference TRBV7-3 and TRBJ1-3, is GAGVSQTPSNKVTEKGKYVELRCDPISGHTALYWYRQSLGQGPEFLIYFQGTGAADDSGLPNDRFFAVRPEGSVSTLKIQRTERGDSAVYLCASSLTGVGNTIYFGEGSWLTVV.

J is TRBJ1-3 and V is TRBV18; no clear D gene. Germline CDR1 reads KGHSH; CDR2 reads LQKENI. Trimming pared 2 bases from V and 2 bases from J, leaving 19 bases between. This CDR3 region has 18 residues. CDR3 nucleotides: TGTGCCAGCTCACCAGAAAGGATTCGGGGTTCTACTGGAAACACCATATATTTT. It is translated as CASSPERIRGSTGNTIYF.

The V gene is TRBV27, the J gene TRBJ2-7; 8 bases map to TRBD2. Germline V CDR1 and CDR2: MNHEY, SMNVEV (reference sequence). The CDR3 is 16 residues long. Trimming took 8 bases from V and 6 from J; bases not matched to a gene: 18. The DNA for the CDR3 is TGTGCCAGCCGTTCGGGAGGGGCGGGGGTAAGGGGCGAGCAGTACTTC. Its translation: CASRSGGAGVRGEQYF.

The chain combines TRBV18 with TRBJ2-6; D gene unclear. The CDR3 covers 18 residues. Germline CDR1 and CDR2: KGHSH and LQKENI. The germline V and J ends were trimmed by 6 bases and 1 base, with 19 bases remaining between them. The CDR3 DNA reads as TGTGCCAGCTCCAGGTTACGTTTATCGGAATCTGGGGCCAACGTCCTGACTTTC. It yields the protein CASSRLRLSESGANVLTF.

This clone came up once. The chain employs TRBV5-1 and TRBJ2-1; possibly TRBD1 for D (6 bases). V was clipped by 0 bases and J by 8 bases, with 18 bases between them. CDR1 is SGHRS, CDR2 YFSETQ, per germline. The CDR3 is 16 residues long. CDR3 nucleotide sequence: TGCGCCAGCAGCTTGGGGACAGTATGGGTGGCTGATGAGCAGTTCTTC. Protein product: CASSLGTVWVADEQFF.

As DNA, the CDR3 is TGTGCCAGCTCACCAAGTACAGGTGGAGAGACCCAGTACTTC. Translating it yields CASSPSTGGETQYF. This rearrangement joins TRBV18 to TRBJ2-5, with D tentatively TRBD1 (5 bases). V lost 2 bases and J lost 4, with 11 bases in between. The CDR3 spans 14 residues. The germline CDR1 and CDR2 sequences are KGHSH and LQKENI. The full variable domain, with the rest looked up from reference TRBV18 and TRBJ2-5, is NAGVMQNPRHLVRRRGQEARLRCSPMKGHSHVYWYRQLPEEGLKFMVYLQKENIIDESGMPKERFSAEFPKEGPSILRIQQVVRGDSAAYFCASSPSTGGETQYFGPGTRLLVL.

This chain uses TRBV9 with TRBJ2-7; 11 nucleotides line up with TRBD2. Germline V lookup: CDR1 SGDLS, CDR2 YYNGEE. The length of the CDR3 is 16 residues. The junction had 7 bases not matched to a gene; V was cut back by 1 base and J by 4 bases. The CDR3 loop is CASSVSEASGGYEQYF. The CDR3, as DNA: TGTGCCAGCAGCGTATCGGAGGCTAGCGGGGGGTACGAGCAGTACTTC.